Described below is a single TCR beta chain sequence and its context. The record originates from a study of identical twins. TCRdb reprocessed the 5' RACE reads with MiXCR, giving one entry per CDR3 protein. The data contain about 470,000 distinct CDR3 sequences, more than 20% of them seen just once; the ten biggest clones take up about 2.7%. The germline CDR1 and CDR2 sequences are DFQATT and SNEGSKA (reference sequence). The V gene end was trimmed by 1 base and the J gene end by 3 bases; junction bases not matched to a gene: 7. CDR3 length equals 15 residues. The sample also formed part of further work on T cells expressing NK-cell markers. That work adds: Obtained from sorted CD3+CD56+NKG2C+, CD3+CD56+NKG2C- and CD3+CD56-NKG2C+ T cells were the TCR beta repertoires. Out of eight donors sequenced, seven tested HCMV-seropositive and the remaining one seronegative. In four donors, dominant clonotypes made up 28.3-60.1% of CD3+CD56-NKG2C+ cells.

Specimen: CD4+ T cells sorted from blood. The chain employs TRBV20-1 and TRBJ2-7; 9 bases are a match to TRBD1. This clonotype originated in a woman under 30 in good health. The chain's CDR3 is CSARVTGQGFYEQYF. In DNA, the CDR3 is TGCAGTGCTAGAGTCACGGGACAGGGTTTCTACGAGCAGTACTTC.